The 11 T cell receptor beta chains reported below all come from one sample, sequenced in a study of patients and donors after allogeneic stem cell transplantation. A single record per CDR3 protein comes from TCRdb applying MiXCR to the RT-PCR reads. Of roughly 960,000 distinct CDR3 sequences listed, 18% are singletons. Sequencing used blood, either unsorted or a sorted T cell fraction (not recorded which). These receptors all come from a human donor who was either an allogeneic HSCT recipient or a stem cell or donor lymphocyte infusion donor (not recorded which). It is not recorded whose cells these are; they may come from a transplant donor.

This clonotype occurred a few times. CDR3 protein: CSATPSGRETQYF. CDR3 sequence (DNA): TGCAGTGCTACCCCTAGCGGGAGGGAGACCCAGTACTTC. J is TRBJ2-5 and V is TRBV20-1, with 11 bases matching TRBD2. The CDR3 contains 13 residues. J gave up 5 bases and V 4 bases, and 3 bases lay outside the gene matches. Germline assignment: CDR1 DFQATT and CDR2 SNEGSKA (reference sequence).

In this sample, this clonotype turned up a few times. The V call is TRBV29-1, the J call TRBJ2-7; weak D call: TRBD2 (5 bases). This CDR3 comprises 13 residues. Germline values: CDR1 SQVTM, CDR2 ANQGSEA. V lost 7 bases, J lost 3 bases, and 16 bases lay in between. The CDR3 bases are TGCAGCGCCATCCGAGCGGAGGACTACGAGCAGTACTTC. Translating it yields CSAIRAEDYEQYF.

The chain uses TRBV20-1 and TRBJ2-7, with 11 bases that match TRBD2. The V and J ends lost 3 bases and 2 bases, in that order; junction bases with no gene match: 6. This CDR3 has 15 residues. CDR1 and CDR2 from the germline V gene are DFQATT and SNEGSKA (reference sequence). The CDR3 protein is CSARELAGDTYEQYF. As DNA, the CDR3 is TGCAGTGCTAGGGAACTAGCGGGGGATACCTACGAGCAGTACTTC.

V usage is TRBV11-3 and J usage is TRBJ2-1; TRBD2 matches at 8 bases. The CDR3 is made up of 15 amino acids. Per the germline V gene, CDR1 is SGHNT and CDR2 is YENEEA. With 5 bases clipped from V and 1 base from J, the junction kept 4 bases outside the gene matches. This CDR3 is CASSPLAVSYNEQFF. DNA of the CDR3: TGTGCCAGCAGCCCACTAGCGGTGTCCTACAATGAGCAGTTCTTC.

In its sample, this clonotype was seen a few times. The chain employs TRBV6-2 or TRBV6-3 and TRBJ1-5; D possibly corresponds to TRBD1 (6 bases). This CDR3 has 15 residues. V was pared by 2 bases and J by 7 bases, with 15 bases between. Germline assignment: CDR1 MNHEY and CDR2 SVGEGT. This chain's CDR3 is CASSYLYREVQPQHF. The CDR3 bases are TGTGCCAGCAGTTACCTATACAGGGAGGTCCAGCCCCAGCATTTT.

In its sample, this clonotype was seen many times. The J gene is TRBJ1-1, the V gene TRBV12-3 or TRBV12-4; D unresolved. The CDR3 has 13 amino acids. V gave up 2 bases and J gave up 3 bases, with 7 bases separating them. The CDR3 is CASSLMLHTEAFF. CDR3 DNA sequence: TGTGCCAGCAGTTTAATGTTGCACACTGAAGCTTTCTTT.

This clonotype was recorded a few times. The chain couples TRBV5-5 to TRBJ2-3, with TRBD2 identical over 7 bases. Per the germline V gene, CDR1 is SGHKS and CDR2 is YYEKEE (reference sequence). CDR3 length equals 16 residues. Trimming cost V 5 bases and J 3 bases; bases outside gene matches: 12. The CDR3: CASRRDAGVGTDTQYF. The CDR3 region has the DNA TGTGCCAGCAGACGCGATGCGGGAGTGGGGACAGATACGCAGTATTTT. Supplemented by reference TRBV5-5 and TRBJ2-3, the full variable domain reads DAGVTQSPTHLIKTRGQQVTLRCSPISGHKSVSWYQQVLGQGPQFIFQYYEKEERGRGNFPDRFSARQFPNYSSELNVNALLLGDSALYLCASRRDAGVGTDTQYFGPGTRLTVL.

This clonotype was picked up a small number of times. The rearrangement joins TRBV7-6 to TRBJ2-7; 9 bases line up with TRBD1. The J segment lost 4 bases and the V segment lost 5 bases, leaving 6 bases of the junction unmatched. Per the germline V gene, CDR1 is SGHVS and CDR2 is FNYEAQ. This CDR3 contains 14 residues. The CDR3 nucleotides read TGTGCCAGCAGCCCCCGGGGGACAGGGTACGAGCAGTACTTC. Translating it yields CASSPRGTGYEQYF.

V usage is TRBV4-3 and J usage is TRBJ1-2, with TRBD1 identical over 8 bases. V lost 3 bases, J lost 4 bases, and 10 bases stayed unmatched. The V gene's germline CDR1 is LGHNA and CDR2 YSLEER. The CDR3 spans 16 residues. The CDR3 reads CASSQGGQGGTYGYTF. In nucleotides, the CDR3 is TGCGCCAGCAGCCAGGGAGGACAGGGAGGGACCTATGGCTACACCTTC.

This chain connects TRBV6-2 or TRBV6-3 to TRBJ2-7, with unresolved D. Germline assignment: CDR1 MNHEY and CDR2 SVGEGT. This CDR3 has 18 residues. V lost 4 bases to trimming and J lost 1 base, with 23 bases between them. The CDR3 DNA is TGTGCCAGCAGTTCTGGAATAGCAGGCAGGTGGATTTCCTACGAGCAGTACTTC. Protein sequence: CASSSGIAGRWISYEQYF.

This clonotype was observed a handful of times. The chain combines TRBV25-1 with TRBJ2-2; D is unclear. CDR1 and CDR2 (germline): MGHDK, SYGVNS. CDR3 length equals 13 residues. Trimming took off 6 bases at V and 3 bases at J, with 8 bases between the two ends. The DNA for the CDR3 is TGTGCCAGCAGCTATACTTACACCGGGGAGCTGTTTTTT. Its protein is CASSYTYTGELFF.